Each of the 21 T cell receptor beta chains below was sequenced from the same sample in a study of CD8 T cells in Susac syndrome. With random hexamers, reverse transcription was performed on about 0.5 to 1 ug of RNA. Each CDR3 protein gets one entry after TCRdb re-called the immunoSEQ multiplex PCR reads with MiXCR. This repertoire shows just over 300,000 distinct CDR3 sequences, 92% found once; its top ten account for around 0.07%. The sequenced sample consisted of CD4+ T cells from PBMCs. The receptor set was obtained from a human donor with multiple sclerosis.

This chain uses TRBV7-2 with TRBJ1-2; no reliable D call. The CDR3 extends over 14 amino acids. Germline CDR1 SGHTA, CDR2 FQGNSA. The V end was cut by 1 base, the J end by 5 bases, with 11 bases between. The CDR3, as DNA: TGTGCCAGCAGCTTAGAAACGGCAATTTATGGCTACACCTTC. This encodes CASSLETAIYGYTF.

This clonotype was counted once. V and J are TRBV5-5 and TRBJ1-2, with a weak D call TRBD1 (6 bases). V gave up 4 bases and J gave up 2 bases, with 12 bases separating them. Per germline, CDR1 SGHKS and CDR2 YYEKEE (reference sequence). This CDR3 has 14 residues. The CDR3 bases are TGTGCCAGCAGCACGTTGACAGGCAACTATGGCTACACCTTC. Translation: CASSTLTGNYGYTF.

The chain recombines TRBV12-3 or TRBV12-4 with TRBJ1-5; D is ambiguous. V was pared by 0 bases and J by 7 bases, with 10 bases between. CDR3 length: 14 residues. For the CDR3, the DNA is TGTGCCAGCAGTTTAGCGCCCAAAGGACAGCCCCAGCATTTT. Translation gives CASSLAPKGQPQHF.

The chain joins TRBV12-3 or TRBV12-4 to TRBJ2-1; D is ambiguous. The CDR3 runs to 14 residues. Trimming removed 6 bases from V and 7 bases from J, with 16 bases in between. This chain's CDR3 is CASSRPYTQNEQFF. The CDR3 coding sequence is TGTGCCAGCAGCCGCCCATATACGCAGAATGAGCAGTTCTTC.

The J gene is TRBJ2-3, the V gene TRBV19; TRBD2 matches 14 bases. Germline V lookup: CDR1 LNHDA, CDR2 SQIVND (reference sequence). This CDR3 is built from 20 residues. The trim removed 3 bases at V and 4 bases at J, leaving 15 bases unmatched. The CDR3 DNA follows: TGTGCCAGTAGTATCCTACTAACCGGGACTAGCGGGAGCAACCCAGATACGCAGTATTTT. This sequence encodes CASSILLTGTSGSNPDTQYF.

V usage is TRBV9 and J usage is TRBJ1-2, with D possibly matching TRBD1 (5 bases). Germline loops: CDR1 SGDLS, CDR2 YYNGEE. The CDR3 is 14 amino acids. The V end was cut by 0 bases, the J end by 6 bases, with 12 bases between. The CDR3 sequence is CASSVGRANDGYTF. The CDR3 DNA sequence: TGTGCCAGCAGCGTAGGCAGGGCCAATGATGGCTACACCTTC.

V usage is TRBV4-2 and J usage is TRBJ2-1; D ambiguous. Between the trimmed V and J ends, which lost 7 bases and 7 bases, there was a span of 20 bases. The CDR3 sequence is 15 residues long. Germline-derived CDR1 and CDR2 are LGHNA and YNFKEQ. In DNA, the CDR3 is TGTGCCAGCACTCTAACGCTAGGAGTACCGAATGAGCAGTTCTTC. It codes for CASTLTLGVPNEQFF.

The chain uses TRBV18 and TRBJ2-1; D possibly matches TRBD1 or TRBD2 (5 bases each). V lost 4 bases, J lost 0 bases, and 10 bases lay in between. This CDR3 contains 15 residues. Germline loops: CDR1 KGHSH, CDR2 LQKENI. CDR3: CASSLPGSSYNEQFF. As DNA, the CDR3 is TGTGCCAGCTCACTTCCAGGGAGCTCCTACAATGAGCAGTTCTTC.

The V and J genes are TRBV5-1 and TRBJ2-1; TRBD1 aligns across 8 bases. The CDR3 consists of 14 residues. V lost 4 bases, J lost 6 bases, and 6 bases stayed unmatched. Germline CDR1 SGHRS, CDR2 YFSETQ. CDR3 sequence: CASSRQGSPNEQFF. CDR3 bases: TGCGCCAGCAGCCGACAGGGGAGTCCCAATGAGCAGTTCTTC.

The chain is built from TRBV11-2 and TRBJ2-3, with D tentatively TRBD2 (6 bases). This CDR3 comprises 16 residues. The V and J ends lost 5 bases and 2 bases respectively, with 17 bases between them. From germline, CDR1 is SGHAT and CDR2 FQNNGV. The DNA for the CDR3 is TGTGCCAGCAGCGTCCTTGCGGGGAGATACACAGATACGCAGTATTTT. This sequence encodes CASSVLAGRYTDTQYF.

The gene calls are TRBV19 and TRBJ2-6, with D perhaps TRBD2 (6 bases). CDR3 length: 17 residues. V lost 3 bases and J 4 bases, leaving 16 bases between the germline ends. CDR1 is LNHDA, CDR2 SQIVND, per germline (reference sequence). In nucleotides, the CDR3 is TGTGCCAGTAGTATTTCCAGCGGGCTTGCCGGGGCCAACGTCCTGACTTTC. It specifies CASSISSGLAGANVLTF.

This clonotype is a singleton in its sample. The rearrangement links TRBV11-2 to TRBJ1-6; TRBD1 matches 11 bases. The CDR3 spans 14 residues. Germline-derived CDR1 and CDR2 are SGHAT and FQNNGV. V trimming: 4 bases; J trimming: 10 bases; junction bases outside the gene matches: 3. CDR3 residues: CASSSGTGGSPLHF. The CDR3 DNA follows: TGTGCCAGCAGCTCCGGGACAGGGGGATCACCCCTCCACTTT.

The CDR3 spells CASSLYPGAVFF. CDR3 nucleotides: TGTGCCAGCAGCTTATACCCCGGCGCGGTGTTTTTT. The rearrangement joins TRBV7-2 to TRBJ2-2; no definite D call. V was shortened by 2 bases and J by 15 bases, with 13 bases between the two germline ends. CDR1 is SGHTA and CDR2 is FQGNSA in the germline V gene. The CDR3 runs 12 residues.

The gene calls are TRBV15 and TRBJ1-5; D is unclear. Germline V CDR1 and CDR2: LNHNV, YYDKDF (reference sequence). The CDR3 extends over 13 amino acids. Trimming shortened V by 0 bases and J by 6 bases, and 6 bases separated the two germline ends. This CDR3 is CATSRDRVQPQHF. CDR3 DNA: TGTGCCACCAGCAGAGATCGGGTTCAGCCCCAGCATTTT.

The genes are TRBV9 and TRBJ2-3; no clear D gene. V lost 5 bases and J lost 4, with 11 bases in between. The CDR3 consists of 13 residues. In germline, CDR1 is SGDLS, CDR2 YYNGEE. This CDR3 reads CASRGIGADTQYF. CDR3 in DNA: TGTGCCAGCAGAGGTATTGGCGCAGATACGCAGTATTTT.

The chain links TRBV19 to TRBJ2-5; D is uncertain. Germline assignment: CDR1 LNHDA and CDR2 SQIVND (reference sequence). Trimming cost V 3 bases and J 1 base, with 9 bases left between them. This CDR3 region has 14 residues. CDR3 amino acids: CASSIVGAQETQYF. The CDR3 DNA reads TGTGCCAGTAGTATCGTCGGAGCCCAAGAGACCCAGTACTTC.

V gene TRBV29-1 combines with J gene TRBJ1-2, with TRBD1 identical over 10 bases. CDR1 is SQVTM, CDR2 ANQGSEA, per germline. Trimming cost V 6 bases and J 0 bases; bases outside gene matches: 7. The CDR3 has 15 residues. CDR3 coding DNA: TGCAGCGTCGCGGACAGGGGGTCTTCTAACTATGGCTACACCTTC. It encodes CSVADRGSSNYGYTF. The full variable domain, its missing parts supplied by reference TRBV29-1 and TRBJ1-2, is SAVISQKPSRDICQRGTSLTIQCQVDSQVTMMFWYRQQPGQSLTLIATANQGSEATYESGFVIDKFPISRPNLTFSTLTVSNMSPEDSSIYLCSVADRGSSNYGYTFGSGTRLTVV.

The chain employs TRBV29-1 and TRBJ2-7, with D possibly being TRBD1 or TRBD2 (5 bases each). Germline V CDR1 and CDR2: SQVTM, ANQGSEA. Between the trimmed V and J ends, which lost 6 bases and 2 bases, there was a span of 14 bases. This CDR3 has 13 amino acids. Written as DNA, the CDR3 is TGCAGCGTCCGGGGCAGGCAAACCTACGAGCAGTACTTC. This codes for CSVRGRQTYEQYF.

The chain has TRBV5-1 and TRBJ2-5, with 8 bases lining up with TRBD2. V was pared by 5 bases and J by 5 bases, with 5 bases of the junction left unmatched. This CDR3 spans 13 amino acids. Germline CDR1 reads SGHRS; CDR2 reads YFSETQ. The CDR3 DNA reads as TGCGCCAGCAGTCTCAGCGGGAGTGAGACCCAGTACTTC. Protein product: CASSLSGSETQYF.

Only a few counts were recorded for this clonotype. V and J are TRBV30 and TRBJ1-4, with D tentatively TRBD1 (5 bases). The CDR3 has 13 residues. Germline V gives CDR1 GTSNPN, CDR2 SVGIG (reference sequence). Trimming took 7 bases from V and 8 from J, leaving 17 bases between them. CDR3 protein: CASPGGVGEKLFF. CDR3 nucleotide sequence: TGTGCCTCCCCCGGGGGGGTTGGCGAAAAACTGTTTTTT.

The CDR3 sequence is CASRRAAGYRSGAFF. In nucleotides, the CDR3 is TGTGCCAGCAGGCGGGCCGCGGGATATCGATCCGGAGCTTTCTTT. The chain has TRBV6-2 or TRBV6-3 and TRBJ1-1; D gene ambiguous. The V gene lost 6 bases and the J gene lost 10 bases, with 24 bases spanning the gap. Germline CDR1 reads MNHEY; CDR2 reads SVGEGT. The CDR3 sequence is 15 residues long.